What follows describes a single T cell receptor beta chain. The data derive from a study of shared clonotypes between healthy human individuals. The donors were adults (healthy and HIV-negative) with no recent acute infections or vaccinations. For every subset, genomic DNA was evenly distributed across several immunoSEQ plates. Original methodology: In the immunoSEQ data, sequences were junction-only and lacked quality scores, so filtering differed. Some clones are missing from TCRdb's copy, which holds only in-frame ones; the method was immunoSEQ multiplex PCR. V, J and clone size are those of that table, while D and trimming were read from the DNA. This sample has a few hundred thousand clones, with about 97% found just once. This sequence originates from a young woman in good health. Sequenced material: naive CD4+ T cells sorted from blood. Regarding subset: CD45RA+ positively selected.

The CDR3 sequence is CASSQGPPGPGDSYVEQYF. The CDR3 DNA reads TGTGCCAGCTCACAGGGGCCTCCAGGCCCAGGCGATTCCTACGTGGAGCAGTACTTC. This chain connects TRBV18 to TRBJ2-7; the D gene is possibly TRBD1 (5 bases). Looked up from germline, CDR1 is KGHSH and CDR2 is LQKENI. The CDR3 runs to 19 residues. The ends were cut back, 4 bases at V and 7 bases at J, with 32 bases in the middle.